This T cell receptor (beta chain) was profiled in a study of shared clonotypes between healthy human individuals. TCRdb's copy holds only in-frame clones and misses some; the assay was immunoSEQ multiplex PCR. The sample includes roughly 1,600,000 clones, roughly 98.5% of them seen just once. The CDR3 is made up of 13 amino acids. Germline V gives CDR1 SGHNT, CDR2 YYREEE (reference sequence). Trimming removed 1 base at V and 5 bases at J, with 10 bases between. The sequencing sample was made of naive CD4+ T cells sorted from blood. The subset is: CD45RA+ positively selected. The chain links TRBV5-4 to TRBJ2-7; D may be TRBD2 (6 bases). This TCR was sampled from a man aged 25 to 40 in good health. The CDR3 sequence: CASSLWASDEQYF. The CDR3 nucleotides read TGTGCCAGCAGCTTGTGGGCTAGCGACGAGCAGTACTTC.